A single sample is the source of the 31 T cell receptor beta chains below, sequenced in a study of cytomegalovirus exposure and HLA in healthy donors. The primer mix had 60 Vbeta and 13 Jbeta primers. Sequenced by immunoSEQ multiplex PCR; TCRdb stores in-frame clones only, minus some. The repertoire holds under 150,000 clones, 79% seen once, with about 6.7% in the top ten. The sequenced sample was PBMCs. These receptors were obtained from a woman in her thirties or forties in good health and CMV-seropositive.

This chain links TRBV11-1 with TRBJ2-3, with TRBD2 identical over 13 bases. Looked up from germline, CDR1 is SGHAT and CDR2 is FQDESV (reference sequence). V dropped 5 bases and J dropped 6; count of bases not matched to a gene: 8. The CDR3 length is 16 residues. The CDR3 loop is CASSPRLAGGLDTQYF. The CDR3 DNA is TGTGCCAGCAGCCCGAGACTAGCGGGGGGCCTGGATACGCAGTATTTT.

The gene calls are TRBV4-2 and TRBJ2-1; 9 bases agree with TRBD2. CDR1 and CDR2 from the germline V gene are LGHNA and YNFKEQ. The junction had 11 bases not matched to a gene; V was cut back by 4 bases and J by 13 bases. The CDR3 totals 14 residues. Here the CDR3 DNA reads TGTGCCAGCAGCCCCTCTTCTAGCGGGGTCGATCAGTTCTTC. Amino acids: CASSPSSSGVDQFF.

The genes are TRBV29-1 and TRBJ1-1; TRBD1 might be the D (6 bases). The V end lost 7 bases, the J end lost 5 bases, and 17 bases lay between the germline ends. The CDR3 runs to 13 residues. The germline CDR1 and CDR2 sequences are SQVTM and ANQGSEA. The CDR3 region is CSGVEQGRTEAFF. The CDR3 region has the DNA TGCAGCGGAGTCGAACAGGGCAGAACTGAAGCTTTCTTT.

The CDR3 nucleotides read TGTGCCAGCAGCTTGGACTCTAATCCGCGGATCGGCGATGGCTACACCTTC. Translating gives CASSLDSNPRIGDGYTF. The V call is TRBV5-4, the J call TRBJ1-2; D is unclear. Per germline, CDR1 SGHNT and CDR2 YYREEE (reference sequence). This CDR3 is 17 amino acids long. The V end lost 0 bases, the J end lost 6 bases, and 21 bases lay between the germline ends.

The chain carries TRBV19 and TRBJ1-5; D is undetermined. The germline gives CDR1 LNHDA, CDR2 SQIVND (reference sequence). Trimming shortened V by 1 base and J by 2 bases, and 9 bases separated the two germline ends. This CDR3 region has 15 residues. This CDR3 reads CASSIAGSGNQPQHF. As DNA, the CDR3 is TGTGCCAGTAGTATAGCGGGGTCGGGCAATCAGCCCCAGCATTTT.

The chain carries TRBV12-5 and TRBJ1-6; D is unclear. The V end was cut by 1 base, the J end by 7 bases, with 8 bases between. CDR1 and CDR2 from the germline V gene are LGHNT and FRNRAP. This CDR3 has 14 residues. CDR3 protein: CASGLDTINSPLHF. The CDR3, as DNA: TGTGCTAGTGGTTTGGATACTATAAATTCACCCCTCCACTTT.

The chain employs TRBV28 and TRBJ2-7; D gene uncertain. The CDR3 has 14 residues. The V and J ends lost 7 bases and 5 bases respectively, with 18 bases between them. In germline, CDR1 is MDHEN, CDR2 SYDVKM. CDR3 coding DNA: TGTGCCAGCATCGCCAGCGCACTTTCCAACGAGCAGTACTTC. The encoded protein is CASIASALSNEQYF.

This chain joins TRBV19 and TRBJ2-3; maybe TRBD1 (6 bases). Germline V gene sequence: CDR1 LNHDA, CDR2 SQIVND (reference sequence). This CDR3 is built from 16 residues. Between the trimmed V and J ends, which lost 6 bases and 1 base, there was a span of 17 bases. The CDR3 sequence is CASRSWLAGGTDTQYF. The DNA of the CDR3 is TGTGCCAGTAGGTCTTGGCTTGCAGGGGGCACAGATACGCAGTATTTT.

The chain joins TRBV9 to TRBJ1-1, with D perhaps matching TRBD1 (5 bases). Looked up from germline, CDR1 is SGDLS and CDR2 is YYNGEE. Trimming shortened V by 2 bases and J by 0 bases, and 8 bases separated the two germline ends. This CDR3 is 14 amino acids long. DNA for the CDR3: TGTGCCAGCAGCGTGGACATCTTGAACACTGAAGCTTTCTTT. It yields the protein CASSVDILNTEAFF.

V gene TRBV5-1 combines with J gene TRBJ1-4, with D maybe TRBD1 (6 bases). There are 13 residues in the CDR3. Germline V gene lookup returns CDR1 SGHRS and CDR2 YFSETQ. Trimming took off 4 bases at V and 5 bases at J, with 9 bases between the two ends. CDR3 protein: CASSLQGNEKLFF. The CDR3 nucleotides are TGCGCCAGCAGCCTACAGGGAAATGAAAAACTGTTTTTT.

CDR3 bases: TGTGCCAGCAGTGATACAGGGGGGGCATATGGCTACACCTTC. This translates into CASSDTGGAYGYTF. J is TRBJ1-2 and V is TRBV2; 8 positions match TRBD1. The CDR3 sequence is 14 residues long. In germline, CDR1 is SNHLY, CDR2 FYNNEI. J lost 5 bases, V lost 3 bases, and 5 bases had no gene match.

J is TRBJ2-7 and V is TRBV15, with D uncertain. CDR3 length: 12 amino acids. V lost 1 base and J lost 7, with 8 bases in between. Germline assignment: CDR1 LNHNV and CDR2 YYDKDF (reference sequence). In DNA, the CDR3 is TGTGCCACCAGCAGAGGCAACTTTGAGCAGTACTTC. It specifies CATSRGNFEQYF.

This clone occurred a few times. The chain employs TRBV10-2 and TRBJ2-7; 7 bases match TRBD1. V lost 4 bases and J lost 4; bases outside the gene matches: 4. The CDR3 extends over 13 amino acids. CDR1 WSHSY and CDR2 SAAADI come from the germline V gene. The DNA of the CDR3 is TGCGCCAGCAGTGGACAGGGTATTTACGAGCAGTACTTC. Amino acid sequence: CASSGQGIYEQYF.

This chain joins TRBV19 and TRBJ2-2, with D possibly TRBD1 on 8 matching bases. Between the trimmed V and J ends, which lost 10 bases and 3 bases, there was a span of 18 bases. In germline, CDR1 is LNHDA, CDR2 SQIVND (reference sequence). The CDR3 sequence is 15 residues long. The CDR3 nucleotides are TGTGCCACGAGGACGGGGGGACAGGACACCGGGGAGCTGTTTTTT. Translated: CATRTGGQDTGELFF. The full variable domain, rest sourced from reference TRBV19 and TRBJ2-2, is DGGITQSPKYLFRKEGQNVTLSCEQNLNHDAMYWYRQDPGQGLRLIYYSQIVNDFQKGDIAEGYSVSREKKESFPLTVTSAQKNPTAFYLCATRTGGQDTGELFFGEGSRLTVL.

The V call is TRBV6-6, the J call TRBJ2-7, with D perhaps TRBD1 (5 bases). The V end was cut by 6 bases, the J end by 2 bases, with 11 bases between. CDR1 and CDR2 from the germline V gene are MNHNY and SVGAGI (reference sequence). This CDR3 is 13 amino acids long. The CDR3 DNA reads TGTGCCAGCAGAGAAACAGGAACCTACGAGCAGTACTTC. Amino acid sequence: CASRETGTYEQYF.

This rearrangement joins TRBV14 to TRBJ1-1; D remains unclear. This CDR3 contains 13 residues. The germline V and J ends were trimmed by 6 bases and 3 bases, with 11 bases remaining between them. Germline CDR1 SGHDN, CDR2 FVKESK. For the CDR3, the DNA is TGTGCCAGCAGTTTTAATCCGGACACTGAAGCTTTCTTT. Its translation is CASSFNPDTEAFF.

The chain couples TRBV11-2 to TRBJ2-1, with 8 bases lining up with TRBD2. This CDR3 has 15 amino acids. Trimming cost V 5 bases and J 6 bases; bases outside gene matches: 9. Germline values: CDR1 SGHAT, CDR2 FQNNGV. CDR3 sequence: CASSQGLVGGNEQFF. For the CDR3, the DNA is TGTGCCAGCAGCCAGGGACTAGTAGGGGGCAATGAGCAGTTCTTC.

The V call is TRBV9, the J call TRBJ1-3; D gene ambiguous. The V gene's germline CDR1 is SGDLS and CDR2 YYNGEE. This CDR3 has 16 residues. V was shortened by 2 bases and J by 0 bases, with 12 bases between the two germline ends. In nucleotides, the CDR3 is TGTGCCAGCAGCGTTTTTCCACAAAGCTCTGGAAACACCATATATTTT. Its protein is CASSVFPQSSGNTIYF.

The V gene is TRBV5-1, the J gene TRBJ2-2, with 9 bases identical to TRBD1. CDR3 size: 16 residues. Germline values: CDR1 SGHRS, CDR2 YFSETQ. J was trimmed by 4 bases and V by 0 bases; bases with no gene match: 4. The CDR3 reads CASSLVGQGVTGELFF. The CDR3 DNA sequence: TGCGCCAGCAGCTTGGTGGGACAGGGAGTCACCGGGGAGCTGTTTTTT.

V and J are TRBV11-2 and TRBJ2-3, with 10 positions matching TRBD2. In germline, CDR1 is SGHAT, CDR2 FQNNGV. The V and J ends lost 5 bases and 5 bases, in that order; junction bases with no gene match: 7. The CDR3 contains 15 residues. CDR3 amino acids: CASSRAGGRLDTQYF. The CDR3 region has the DNA TGTGCCAGCAGCCGAGCGGGGGGGCGGTTAGATACGCAGTATTTT.

The chain uses TRBV15 and TRBJ2-7, with D possibly matching TRBD1 (6 bases). The V and J ends lost 0 bases and 2 bases respectively, with 17 bases between them. In germline, CDR1 is LNHNV, CDR2 YYDKDF (reference sequence). There are 17 residues in the CDR3. The CDR3 DNA reads TGTGCCACCAGCAGAGAATGCTTTCTCCGGGACACCTACGAGCAGTACTTC. Protein sequence: CATSRECFLRDTYEQYF.

The chain carries TRBV6-5 and TRBJ1-2; D gene unclear. There are 15 residues in the CDR3. With 0 bases removed from V and 1 base from J, the gap between germline ends came to 9 bases. The germline V gene has CDR1 MNHEY and CDR2 SVGAGI. The CDR3 DNA reads as TGTGCCAGCAGTTACTCGGAGAAACTTAACTATGGCTACACCTTC. This translates into CASSYSEKLNYGYTF.

The rearrangement joins TRBV4-1 to TRBJ2-5; TRBD2 is a possible D gene (6 bases). Deletions cut 5 bases from V and 2 bases from J, with 15 bases between. From germline, CDR1 is MGHRA and CDR2 YSYEKL. There are 15 residues in the CDR3. The DNA of the CDR3 is TGCGCCAGCAGCACTGACGTGGGACTGCAAGAGACCCAGTACTTC. Its translation is CASSTDVGLQETQYF.

The chain combines TRBV5-4 with TRBJ1-2; no firm D call. Germline V gives CDR1 SGHNT, CDR2 YYREEE (reference sequence). V was trimmed by 0 bases and J by 4 bases, leaving 10 bases between them. CDR3 size: 14 residues. The DNA for the CDR3 is TGTGCCAGCAGCTTGGACGGGGTCCCCTATGGCTACACCTTC. Translating gives CASSLDGVPYGYTF.

V is TRBV28 and J is TRBJ1-2, with 8 bases aligning to TRBD1. Germline CDR1 and CDR2: MDHEN and SYDVKM. V was pared by 3 bases and J by 6 bases, with 9 bases of the junction left unmatched. The CDR3 contains 15 residues. This CDR3 reads CASSFGDRLRNGYTF. CDR3 bases: TGTGCCAGCAGTTTTGGGGACAGGTTGAGGAATGGCTACACCTTC.

This clone was found a few times. A single base is all that separates this from a far larger clone, so a read error is likely. The chain couples TRBV25-1 to TRBJ1-2, with unresolved D. The V gene's germline CDR1 is MGHDK and CDR2 SYGVNS. V shed 3 bases and J shed 5 bases, with 13 bases lying between them. This CDR3 has 14 residues. The CDR3 region is CASSDQRSGYGYTF. The CDR3 DNA reads as TGTGCCAGCAGTGATCAGCGCAGTGGATATGGCTACACCTTC.

The chain carries TRBV9 and TRBJ2-5; TRBD2 matches at 7 bases. With 0 bases clipped from V and 5 bases from J, the junction kept 13 bases outside the gene matches. Germline V gives CDR1 SGDLS, CDR2 YYNGEE. CDR3 length equals 17 residues. The CDR3 DNA sequence: TGTGCCAGCAGCGTAGGGGTGGCTAGCGGACCCGGGGAGACCCAGTACTTC. It yields the protein CASSVGVASGPGETQYF.

The rearrangement links TRBV19 to TRBJ1-6, with D perhaps TRBD1 (5 bases). V lost 5 bases to trimming and J lost 1 base, with 12 bases between them. There are 16 residues in the CDR3. Per the germline V gene, CDR1 is LNHDA and CDR2 is SQIVND (reference sequence). This CDR3 reads CASSGGLGSYNSPLHF. Here the CDR3 DNA reads TGTGCCAGTAGTGGGGGACTTGGATCCTATAATTCACCCCTCCACTTT.

This chain joins TRBV30 and TRBJ2-7; no clear D gene. Germline CDR1 GTSNPN, CDR2 SVGIG (reference sequence). Trimming took off 2 bases at V and 0 bases at J, with 11 bases between the two ends. The CDR3 covers 14 residues. The CDR3 region is CAWSRSGFSYEQYF. In DNA, the CDR3 is TGTGCCTGGAGTCGGTCGGGTTTCTCCTACGAGCAGTACTTC.

The chain has TRBV6-5 and TRBJ2-1; 9 nucleotides align to TRBD1. The CDR3 is 15 amino acids. Germline V gene lookup returns CDR1 MNHEY and CDR2 SVGAGI. The V gene end was trimmed by 7 bases and the J gene end by 5 bases; junction bases not matched to a gene: 9. The CDR3 DNA is TGTGCCAGCACCACTGGACAGGGGAGGAACAATGAGCAGTTCTTC. This codes for CASTTGQGRNNEQFF.

This chain links TRBV5-1 with TRBJ2-5, with 10 bases aligning to TRBD2. Germline trimming cut 5 bases from V and 1 base from J; bases unmatched to any gene: 2. The CDR3 loop spans 14 amino acids. Germline assignment: CDR1 SGHRS and CDR2 YFSETQ. DNA for the CDR3: TGCGCCAGCAGGGCTAGCGGGGGCCAAGAGACCCAGTACTTC. This encodes CASRASGGQETQYF.